A single sample is the source of the 8 T cell receptor beta chains below, sequenced in a study of shared clonotypes between healthy human individuals. Data came from immunoSEQ multiplex PCR; TCRdb stores just in-frame clones and leaves some out. Of about 2 million clones listed, roughly 95% are singletons. In the naive CD8 group, cells lacked CD45RO and were positively selected for CCR7, so terminally differentiated effector memory CD45RA+ cells were left out. Material: naive CD8+ T cells sorted from blood. These receptors were taken from a man aged 18 to 30 in good health.

J is TRBJ2-1 and V is TRBV7-9; 9 bases agree with TRBD2. Germline CDR1 SEHNR, CDR2 FQNEAQ (reference sequence). After removal of 6 bases from V and 3 bases from J, the junction contained 6 bases not matched to a gene. The CDR3 runs to 15 residues. This CDR3 reads CASRTYSGSYNEQFF. The CDR3 region has the DNA TGTGCCAGCAGGACCTATAGCGGGAGCTACAATGAGCAGTTCTTC.

The chain recombines TRBV4-1 with TRBJ1-3; D possibly corresponds to TRBD1 (6 bases). The V end was cut by 0 bases, the J end by 3 bases, with 18 bases between. The CDR3 length is 18 residues. CDR1 and CDR2 from the germline V gene are MGHRA and YSYEKL. CDR3 in amino acids: CASSQEMGHPGFGNTIYF. DNA for the CDR3: TGCGCCAGCAGCCAAGAAATGGGACATCCCGGGTTTGGAAACACCATATATTTT.

This clone was counted once. CDR3 in DNA: TGTGCCAGCAGCGCGTGGGACAGTTCCTACGAGCAGTACTTC. Protein sequence: CASSAWDSSYEQYF. This chain uses TRBV13 with TRBJ2-7; 7 bases match TRBD1. Germline loops: CDR1 PRHDT, CDR2 FYEKMQ (reference sequence). Germline trimming cut 5 bases from V and 1 base from J; bases unmatched to any gene: 5. The CDR3 covers 14 residues.

This clone was recorded once. The chain links TRBV28 to TRBJ2-3; 8 bases are shared with TRBD2. CDR3 length equals 15 residues. Germline V CDR1 and CDR2: MDHEN, SYDVKM. J gave up 6 bases and V 8 bases, and 13 bases lay outside the gene matches. CDR3 DNA sequence: TGTGCCAGCGGTTCCCTACCCAGCGGGGGCGATACGCAGTATTTT. Its translation is CASGSLPSGGDTQYF.

This chain uses TRBV7-9 with TRBJ1-2; perhaps TRBD1 as D (6 bases). This CDR3 is built from 13 residues. Germline values: CDR1 SEHNR, CDR2 FQNEAQ (reference sequence). V lost 3 bases, J lost 8 bases, and 13 bases lay in between. The CDR3 sequence is CASSLGNRVGYTF. CDR3 coding DNA: TGTGCCAGCAGCTTGGGGAACAGGGTCGGCTACACCTTC.

This chain uses TRBV11-2 with TRBJ1-2; 7 bases align to TRBD1. J gave up 7 bases and V 5 bases, and 10 bases lay outside the gene matches. The CDR3 runs 14 residues. Germline V gene data show CDR1 as SGHAT and CDR2 as FQNNGV. In DNA form, the CDR3 reads TGTGCCAGCAGCCCGACGACAGGGATTAGTGGCTACACCTTC. Protein sequence: CASSPTTGISGYTF.

Details on this clone: Other DNA sequences of this sample code for an identical CDR3. V is TRBV5-6 and J is TRBJ2-7; 8 nucleotides align to TRBD1. In germline, CDR1 is SGHDT, CDR2 YYEEEE. Trimming at V came to 0 bases and at J to 5 bases, leaving 1 base not matched to a gene. This CDR3 spans 13 amino acids. In DNA form, the CDR3 reads TGTGCCAGCAGCTTGGGACAGGGGAACGAGCAGTACTTC. Amino acids: CASSLGQGNEQYF.

The genes are TRBV4-1 and TRBJ2-2; TRBD1 matches at 8 bases. The CDR3 extends over 14 amino acids. With 3 bases clipped from V and 4 bases from J, the junction kept 1 base outside the gene matches. Germline CDR1 is MGHRA and CDR2 is YSYEKL. CDR3 region: CASSQDRATGELFF. CDR3 bases: TGCGCCAGCAGCCAGGACAGGGCCACCGGGGAGCTGTTTTTT.